A selection of T cell receptor beta chains follows, all from one sample in a study of cytomegalovirus exposure and HLA in healthy donors. TCRdb keeps only in-frame clones here, not all; method: immunoSEQ multiplex PCR. The table has 250,000 to 350,000 clones, approximately 91% seen once. The sequenced material came from PBMCs. These receptors were collected from a man younger than 40 in good health and CMV-seronegative. Each CDR3 is given with its conserved first and last residue. D genes are given only for firm matches. The size field is filled for only some rows; it gives once, few, many or a size class.

>NA|TRBV5-1|TRBJ2-1|TRBD1
CASSWTGDAYNEQFF
TGCGCCAGCAGCTGGACAGGAGACGCCTACAATGAGCAGTTCTTC
>NA|TRBV4-3|TRBJ1-4|NA
CASSQDKGGNEKLFF
TGCGCCAGCAGCCAAGATAAGGGAGGTAATGAAAAACTGTTTTTT
>NA|TRBV14|TRBJ1-1|NA
CASSQVRRGNTEAFF
TGTGCCAGCAGCCAAGTTCGCAGGGGGAACACTGAAGCTTTCTTT
>NA|TRBV4-3|TRBJ2-5|TRBD1
CASSPGTGEETQYF
TGCGCCAGCAGCCCGGGGACAGGGGAAGAGACCCAGTACTTC
>NA|TRBV9|TRBJ2-2|NA
CASSVASFFTGELFF
TGTGCCAGCAGCGTAGCTAGTTTTTTCACCGGGGAGCTGTTTTTT
>NA|TRBV19|TRBJ1-1|NA
CASSIDLETVNTEAFF
TGTGCCAGTAGTATAGATCTAGAGACAGTGAACACTGAAGCTTTCTTT
>NA|TRBV5-1|TRBJ2-2|TRBD1
CASSSWTGANTGELFF
TGCGCCAGCAGCTCCTGGACAGGGGCGAACACCGGGGAGCTGTTTTTT
>NA|TRBV19|TRBJ2-2|NA
CASSWSQSTGELFF
TGTGCCAGTAGTTGGTCCCAGTCGACCGGGGAGCTGTTTTTT
>NA|TRBV5-1|TRBJ2-1|TRBD2
CASSLDLAGNEQFF
TGCGCCAGCAGCTTGGATCTAGCGGGCAATGAGCAGTTCTTC
>NA|TRBV10-2|TRBJ1-1|NA
CASSDGSEAFF
TGCGCCAGCAGTGACGGGTCTGAAGCTTTCTTT
>NA|TRBV6-5|TRBJ1-2|TRBD1
CASSRTGDNYGYTF
TGTGCCAGCAGTAGGACAGGGGACAACTATGGCTACACCTTC
>NA|TRBV7-2|TRBJ1-2|TRBD1
CASSLGGQGARYTF
TGTGCCAGCAGCTTAGGAGGACAGGGGGCTCGCTACACCTTC
>NA|TRBV7-6|TRBJ2-2|NA
CASSAGSTGELFF
TGTGCCAGCAGCGCAGGATCCACCGGGGAGCTGTTTTTT
>NA|TRBV6-1|TRBJ1-5|TRBD1
CASSGTGAYQPQHF
TGTGCCAGCAGTGGGACAGGCGCTTATCAGCCCCAGCATTTT
>NA|TRBV7-9|TRBJ1-1|TRBD1
CASSQTGGEDTEAFF
TGTGCCAGCAGCCAGACAGGGGGCGAGGACACTGAAGCTTTCTTT
>NA|TRBV27|TRBJ2-1|NA
CASSLGVGAHEQFF
TGTGCCAGCAGTTTAGGGGTAGGGGCCCATGAGCAGTTCTTC
>NA|TRBV6-1|TRBJ1-6|NA
CASTSEGGNSPLHF
TGTGCCTCAACCTCGGAGGGAGGGAATTCACCCCTCCACTTT
>NA|TRBV27|TRBJ2-1|NA
CASSSSGGSIREQFF
NA
>NA|TRBV19|TRBJ1-4|NA
CASISRGGSKLFF
TGTGCCAGTATCTCGCGTGGGGGGAGTAAACTGTTTTTT
>once|TRBV15|TRBJ2-3|TRBD2
CATSRSGGTDTQYF
TGTGCCACCAGCCGAAGCGGGGGGACAGATACGCAGTATTTT
>few|TRBV6-5|TRBJ2-7|NA
CASSLGHNYEQYF
TGTGCCAGCAGTTTGGGACACAACTACGAGCAGTACTTC
>NA|TRBV18|TRBJ2-7|NA
CASSPWSESLYF
TGTGCCAGCTCACCTTGGAGCGAGTCCTTGTACTTC
>NA|TRBV4-1|TRBJ2-7|NA
CASSSLKVGGDYEQYF
TGCGCCAGCTCTTCCCTAAAGGTCGGAGGAGACTACGAGCAGTACTTC
>NA|TRBV7-6|TRBJ1-1|TRBD1
CASSTRDRGPYTEAFF
TGTGCCAGCAGCACCCGGGACAGGGGGCCGTACACTGAAGCTTTCTTT
>NA|TRBV11-2|TRBJ2-5|TRBD2
CASSFVGTSGETQYF
TGTGCCAGCAGCTTCGTCGGGACTAGTGGGGAGACCCAGTACTTC
>NA|TRBV19|TRBJ1-5|NA
CASSIVTGKQPQHF
TGTGCCAGTAGTATAGTGACGGGGAAACAGCCCCAGCATTTT
>NA|TRBV6-1|TRBJ1-2|TRBD1
CATGTGLGYTF
TGTGCCACCGGGACAGGGTTGGGCTACACCTTC
>NA|TRBV11-2|TRBJ2-3|TRBD2
CASSLDSLAGVTDTQYF
TGTGCCAGCAGCTTAGACAGTCTTGCGGGGGTCACAGATACGCAGTATTTT
>NA|TRBV4-3|TRBJ1-1|TRBD1
CASSQYRGNTEAFF
TGCGCCAGCAGCCAGTACAGGGGAAACACTGAAGCTTTCTTT
>NA|TRBV25-1|TRBJ2-3|NA
CASTPGIPDTQYF
TGTGCCAGCACCCCAGGAATACCAGATACGCAGTATTTT
>NA|TRBV7-8|TRBJ2-1|NA
CASKFESMYPEQFF
TGTGCCAGCAAATTCGAGAGTATGTATCCTGAGCAGTTCTTC
>NA|TRBV4-2|TRBJ2-1|TRBD2
CASSQGALAGVEQFF
TGTGCCAGCAGCCAAGGAGCGTTAGCGGGGGTTGAGCAGTTCTTC
>NA|TRBV7-9|TRBJ2-1|NA
CASSLAGSSYNEQFF
TGTGCCAGCAGCTTAGCCGGGAGCTCCTACAATGAGCAGTTCTTC
>NA|TRBV29-1|TRBJ1-1|NA
CSVGAGTEAFF
TGCAGCGTTGGGGCCGGAACTGAAGCTTTCTTT
>NA|TRBV4-1|TRBJ2-3|TRBD1
CASSQGDRAYSTDTQYF
TGCGCCAGCAGCCAAGGGGACAGGGCCTATAGCACAGATACGCAGTATTTT
>once|TRBV5-4|TRBJ2-7|NA
CASSLFPRYEQYF
TGTGCCAGCAGCTTGTTCCCGAGGTACGAGCAGTACTTC
>NA|TRBV4-3|TRBJ2-3|NA
CASSGTGINTDTQYF
TGCGCCAGCAGCGGCACGGGGATTAACACAGATACGCAGTATTTT
>NA|TRBV6-6|TRBJ2-7|TRBD2
CASNSGGAGDSYEQYF
TGTGCCAGCAATAGCGGGGGGGCCGGCGATTCGTACGAGCAGTACTTC
>NA|TRBV4-1|TRBJ2-7|NA
CASSQDSLFSRPGTIGEQYF
TGCGCCAGCAGCCAAGATTCGTTATTTTCCCGACCCGGGACAATCGGCGAGCAGTACTTC
>few|TRBV12-5|TRBJ2-7|NA
CASGQVLYEQYF
TGTGCTAGTGGCCAGGTCCTTTACGAGCAGTACTTC
>few|TRBV6-5|TRBJ2-7|NA
CASRRDYEQYF
TGTGCCAGCAGGAGGGATTACGAGCAGTACTTC
>NA|TRBV5-1|TRBJ2-1|TRBD1
CASSSGTATYNEQFF
TGCGCCAGCAGCTCCGGGACAGCGACCTACAATGAGCAGTTCTTC
>NA|TRBV2|TRBJ1-1|NA
CASTPGGTSHGRNTEAFF
TGTGCCAGCACTCCGGGAGGCACTTCCCATGGGCGGAACACTGAAGCTTTCTTT
>NA|TRBV5-5|TRBJ2-5|TRBD2
CASRPGLAGGSSETQYF
TGTGCCAGCAGACCGGGACTAGCGGGGGGAAGTAGTGAGACCCAGTACTTC
>NA|TRBV6-5|TRBJ2-1|NA
CASSYSEESSYNEQFF
TGTGCCAGCAGTTACTCCGAGGAGAGCTCCTACAATGAGCAGTTCTTC
>NA|TRBV7-9|TRBJ2-5|TRBD2
CASSLPRLAQETQYF
TGTGCCAGCAGCCTCCCCAGACTAGCTCAAGAGACCCAGTACTTC
>NA|TRBV7-9|TRBJ2-7|TRBD1
CASSFGTALTYEQYF
TGTGCCAGCAGCTTCGGGACAGCTTTAACCTACGAGCAGTACTTC
>once|TRBV19|TRBJ1-5|TRBD1
CASERGDRAPSQPQHF
TGTGCCAGTGAGAGGGGAGACAGGGCTCCAAGTCAGCCCCAGCATTTT
>NA|TRBV5-1|TRBJ2-7|TRBD2
CASSLAWEGMRSYEQYF
TGCGCCAGCAGCTTGGCCTGGGAGGGAATGAGGTCCTACGAGCAGTACTTC
>few|TRBV9|TRBJ2-3|NA
CASSPRLVLHDTQYF
TGTGCCAGCAGCCCCCGACTAGTACTCCACGATACGCAGTATTTT
>NA|TRBV4-1|TRBJ1-2|NA
CASSQDTRDTYGYTF
TGCGCCAGCAGCCAAGACACCAGGGATACCTATGGCTACACCTTC
>NA|TRBV9|TRBJ1-1|NA
CASYPFPGGRGTEAFF
TGTGCCAGTTACCCCTTCCCGGGGGGTAGAGGCACTGAAGCTTTCTTT
>NA|TRBV6-5|TRBJ1-1|NA
CASSSDRLNTEAFF
TGTGCCAGCAGCTCTGACAGACTGAACACTGAAGCTTTCTTT
>NA|TRBV29-1|TRBJ1-2|NA
CSVEDVSGGDGYTF
TGCAGCGTTGAAGATGTTTCGGGAGGGGATGGCTACACCTTC
>NA|TRBV30|TRBJ1-4|TRBD1
CAWSVTGVREKLFF
TGTGCCTGGAGTGTTACAGGGGTACGGGAAAAACTGTTTTTT
>NA|TRBV6-1|TRBJ2-7|NA
CASSGLSPYEQYF
TGTGCCAGCAGTGGATTGAGTCCCTACGAGCAGTACTTC
>NA|TRBV11-2|TRBJ1-2|NA
CASSSYRDTNYGYTF
TGTGCCAGCAGCTCATACAGGGATACTAACTATGGCTACACCTTC